What follows is one TCR beta chain and its context. What it recognizes is unknown. The CDR3 contains 13 residues. In germline, CDR1 is DFQATT, CDR2 SNEGSKA (reference sequence). For the second PCR, which ran for about 7 to 11 cycles, a sample-barcoded 5' primer and a J-beta primer mix were used. Each sample provided no less than 2.5 million CDR3-containing paired-end reads. Each CDR3 protein is one row after TCRdb ran MiXCR on the 5' RACE reads. The profile shows 380,000 or so distinct CDR3 sequences, 45% to 60% of them singletons. The sample belongs to a study of blood T cells in healthy people across ages. Study as a whole: Template switching captured about one barcoded beta molecule per two T cells. General study findings and limits: Per million T cells, the diversity of TCR beta decreased roughly linearly as age advanced. TCR beta diversity was tightly associated with the proportion of naive T cells.

Material for sequencing was blood. V is TRBV20-1 and J is TRBJ2-5, with TRBD2 identical over 12 bases. The J call may not be correct, given that the DNA end is closer to TRBJ2-7. The clonotype originates from a man in his sixties in good health. DNA of the CDR3: TGCAGCGGCACTAGCGGGGGGAACTACGAGCAGTACTTC. Amino acid sequence: CSGTSGGNYEQYF.